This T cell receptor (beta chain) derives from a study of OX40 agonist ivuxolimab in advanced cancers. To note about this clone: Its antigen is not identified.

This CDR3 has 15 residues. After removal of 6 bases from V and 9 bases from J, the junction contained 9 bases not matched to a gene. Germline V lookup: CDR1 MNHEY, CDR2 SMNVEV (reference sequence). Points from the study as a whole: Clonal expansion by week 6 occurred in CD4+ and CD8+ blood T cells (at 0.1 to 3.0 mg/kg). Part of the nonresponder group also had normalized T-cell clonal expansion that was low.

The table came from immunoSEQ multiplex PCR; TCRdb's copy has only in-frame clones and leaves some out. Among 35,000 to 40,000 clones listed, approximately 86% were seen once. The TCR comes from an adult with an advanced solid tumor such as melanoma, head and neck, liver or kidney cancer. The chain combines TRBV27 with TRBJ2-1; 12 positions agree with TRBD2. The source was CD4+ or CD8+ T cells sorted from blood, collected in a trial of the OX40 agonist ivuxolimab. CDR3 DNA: TGTGCCAGCAGATATACTAGCGGGGGGCCTATTGAGCAGTTCTTC. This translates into CASRYTSGGPIEQFF.